This section outlines one T cell receptor (beta chain) sequence together with its context. Its antigen is not known. This specimen belongs to a study of radiotherapy plus CTLA-4 blockade in lung cancer. Study-level results: After treatment with radiotherapy plus ipilimumab, TCR clones that came from the tumor expanded in blood. Reported findings show early blood T cell clone dynamics, with interferon-beta, best predicted response.

The repertoire was sequenced with immunoSEQ multiplex PCR; TCRdb's copy has only in-frame clones and lacks some. In the table there are tens of thousands of clones, 70% to 85% of which are singletons. The CDR3 sequence is 15 residues long. Germline CDR1 MDHEN, CDR2 SYDVKM. V lost 9 bases and J lost 3; bases outside the gene matches: 14. The material was peripheral blood, obtained from a patient treated with radiotherapy plus ipilimumab. This sequence joins TRBV28 and TRBJ2-7, with 7 bases matching TRBD1. The sequence came from a human donor with non-small cell lung cancer who had stable disease on radiotherapy plus ipilimumab. The CDR3 coding sequence is TGTGCCAGTCGACCCGGGACAGAGATCATCTACGAGCAGTACTTC. It is translated as CASRPGTEIIYEQYF.